The 10 T cell receptor beta chains below come from one sample, sequenced in a study of blood T cell repertoires in COVID-19. TCRdb's table, derived via immunoSEQ multiplex PCR, lists solely in-frame clones and lacks some. The sample has 130,000 or so clones, about four fifths seen once; the top ten hold about a sixth. The sample was peripheral blood. These receptors all come from a man aged 55-75 years with active or convalescent COVID-19.

This chain links TRBV14 with TRBJ2-3; TRBD2 matches at 9 bases. The CDR3 runs 13 residues. V lost 0 bases and J lost 13; bases outside the gene matches: 5. Germline CDR1 reads SGHDN; CDR2 reads FVKESK. As DNA, the CDR3 is TGTGCCAGCAGCCAAGATTTAGGGACTAGCAAGTATTTT. Amino acid sequence: CASSQDLGTSKYF.

The chain has TRBV11-1 and TRBJ2-3; no definite D call. Trimming removed 6 bases from V and 4 bases from J, with 17 bases in between. Germline values: CDR1 SGHAT, CDR2 FQDESV (reference sequence). This CDR3 comprises 15 residues. CDR3 DNA sequence: TGTGCCAGCAGTCTACTTAATAACGTGGCAGATACGCAGTATTTT. Amino acid sequence: CASSLLNNVADTQYF.

As concerns this clone: Without the conserved terminal phenylalanine or tryptophan, this CDR3 likely stems from a read error. The DNA is omitted, as the CDR3 cannot be located on it reliably, and the CDR3 follows TCRdb's listing. The V call is TRBV7-2, the J call TRBJ2-7; the DNA was not used to check the table's D call, TRBD2. Germline V gives CDR1 SGHTA, CDR2 FQGNSA. The CDR3 is 10 residues long, ends included. Here the CDR3 reads CASSLTGGTP.

The chain joins TRBV5-4 to TRBJ1-4; 7 bases line up with TRBD1. CDR1 SGHNT and CDR2 YYREEE come from the germline V gene (reference sequence). V lost 4 bases and J lost 8; bases outside the gene matches: 11. This CDR3 contains 15 residues. CDR3 bases: TGTGCCAGCAGCCGACAGGGAGGTCTGGAGGAAAAACTGTTTTTT. Translated, it gives CASSRQGGLEEKLFF.

The rearrangement links TRBV30 to TRBJ2-7; 7 bases match TRBD1. This CDR3 is built from 15 residues. CDR1 and CDR2 from the germline V gene are GTSNPN and SVGIG (reference sequence). V lost 0 bases, J lost 3 bases, and 8 bases stayed unmatched. Written as DNA, the CDR3 is TGTGCCTGGAGTGTCCCGCCGACAGGGATCTACGAGCAGTACTTC. Translation: CAWSVPPTGIYEQYF.

This chain connects TRBV9 to TRBJ2-1; no firm D call. Germline CDR1 SGDLS, CDR2 YYNGEE. V was trimmed by 4 bases and J by 7 bases, leaving 12 bases between them. The CDR3 has 13 residues. CDR3 in amino acids: CASSPPRSNEQFF. The DNA of the CDR3 is TGTGCCAGCAGCCCCCCGAGGTCGAATGAGCAGTTCTTC. Variable domain in full (rest from reference TRBV9 and TRBJ2-1): DSGVTQTPKHLITATGQRVTLRCSPRSGDLSVYWYQQSLDQGLQFLIQYYNGEERAKGNILERFSAQQFPDLHSELNLSSLELGDSALYFCASSPPRSNEQFFGPGTRLTVL.

The chain joins TRBV27 to TRBJ2-1, with 9 bases fitting TRBD1. V shed 5 bases, J shed 4 bases, and the junction held 6 bases outside the gene matches. Germline assignment: CDR1 MNHEY and CDR2 SMNVEV (reference sequence). The CDR3 totals 15 residues. The CDR3: CASSHPGTGYNEQFF. In nucleotides, the CDR3 is TGTGCCAGCAGTCACCCGGGGACAGGGTACAATGAGCAGTTCTTC.

This sequence joins TRBV11-2 and TRBJ2-7; the match to TRBD2 covers 7 bases. The CDR3 spans 16 residues. From germline, CDR1 is SGHAT and CDR2 FQNNGV. V lost 0 bases, J lost 4 bases, and 9 bases stayed unmatched. The CDR3 DNA follows: TGTGCCAGCAGCTTAGATACGCCGGGAGGACTATACGAGCAGTACTTC. It encodes CASSLDTPGGLYEQYF.

The J gene is TRBJ2-2, the V gene TRBV19; TRBD1 matches at 8 bases. Trimming removed 4 bases from V and 5 bases from J; junction bases left unmatched: 6. Germline values: CDR1 LNHDA, CDR2 SQIVND (reference sequence). This CDR3 comprises 15 residues. CDR3 in DNA: TGTGCCAGTAGTACAGGGGGCGCACGGACCGGGGAGCTGTTTTTT. It yields the protein CASSTGGARTGELFF.

This chain links TRBV6-2 or TRBV6-3 with TRBJ2-7, with D maybe TRBD1 (5 bases). CDR1 MNHEY and CDR2 SVGEGT come from the germline V gene. V was clipped by 6 bases and J by 5 bases, with 20 bases between them. The CDR3 sequence is 15 residues long. The CDR3 DNA reads TGTGCCAGCAGCCAGATAGCCGCAGGGTTTAACGAGCAGTACTTC. Translation gives CASSQIAAGFNEQYF.